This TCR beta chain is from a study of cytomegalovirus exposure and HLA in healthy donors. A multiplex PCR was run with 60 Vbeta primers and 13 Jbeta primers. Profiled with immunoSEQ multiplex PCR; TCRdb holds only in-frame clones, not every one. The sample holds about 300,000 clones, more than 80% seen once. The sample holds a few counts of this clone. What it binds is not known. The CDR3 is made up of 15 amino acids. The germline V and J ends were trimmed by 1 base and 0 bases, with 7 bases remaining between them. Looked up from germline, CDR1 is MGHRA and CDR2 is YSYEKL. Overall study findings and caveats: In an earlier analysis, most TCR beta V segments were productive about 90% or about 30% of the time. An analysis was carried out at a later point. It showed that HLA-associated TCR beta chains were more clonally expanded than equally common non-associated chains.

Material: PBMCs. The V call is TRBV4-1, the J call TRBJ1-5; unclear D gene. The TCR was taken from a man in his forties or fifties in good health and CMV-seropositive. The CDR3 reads CASSQGRGSNQPQHF. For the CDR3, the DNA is TGCGCCAGCAGCCAAGGCCGGGGTAGCAATCAGCCCCAGCATTTT.